What follows are 16 T cell receptor beta chains derived from one specimen sequenced in a study of post-analysis software for immune sequencing data. Unique molecular identifiers featured in each of the TCR beta cDNA libraries. TCRdb ran MiXCR on the PCR reads and lists one entry per CDR3 protein. The sample consists of about 160,000 distinct CDR3 sequences, about 37% of them appearing once. The specimen was blood, collected after autologous hematopoietic stem cell transplantation. Receptors were obtained from a girl aged 5-17 years with multiple sclerosis.

V usage is TRBV9 and J usage is TRBJ1-1; D ambiguous. Trimming stripped 3 bases from V and 0 bases from J, with 9 bases between. There are 14 residues in the CDR3. Germline V CDR1 and CDR2: SGDLS, YYNGEE. This chain's CDR3 is CASSAVGMNTEAFF. The CDR3 coding sequence is TGTGCCAGCAGCGCGGTGGGGATGAACACTGAAGCTTTCTTT.

This clonotype appeared a few times. The chain carries TRBV5-1 and TRBJ2-7; no reliable D call. CDR1 SGHRS and CDR2 YFSETQ come from the germline V gene. Trimming took off 0 bases at V and 5 bases at J, with 9 bases between the two ends. The CDR3 contains 13 residues. The CDR3 loop reads CASSLAPRDEQYF. The CDR3, as DNA: TGCGCCAGCAGCTTGGCTCCTAGAGACGAGCAGTACTTC.

About this clonotype: This may arise from a read error, as a much more abundant clone is one base away. The chain employs TRBV3-1 and TRBJ2-5; a possible D gene is TRBD1 (5 bases). The germline gives CDR1 LGHDT, CDR2 YNNKEL (reference sequence). Trimming stripped 1 base from V and 11 bases from J, with 17 bases between. The CDR3 runs to 14 residues. The CDR3 region is CASSQGWMDNEQYF. CDR3 nucleotide sequence: TGTGCCAGCAGCCAAGGGTGGATGGACAATGAGCAGTACTTC.

The chain is built from TRBV12-3 or TRBV12-4 and TRBJ2-3, with TRBD1 as a possible D gene (5 bases). This CDR3 region has 13 residues. The germline V and J ends were trimmed by 5 bases and 11 bases, with 17 bases remaining between them. The CDR3 is CASSPQTVNMQYF. CDR3 sequence (DNA): TGTGCCAGCAGTCCCCAGACAGTCAATATGCAGTATTTT.

This clonotype came up once. The rearrangement links TRBV29-1 to TRBJ1-1; D gene unclear. V was pared by 6 bases and J by 1 base, with 12 bases between. Germline V gives CDR1 SQVTM, CDR2 ANQGSEA. This CDR3 is built from 13 residues. CDR3 loop: CSVNGRANTEAFF. CDR3 DNA sequence: TGCAGCGTGAATGGACGGGCGAACACTGAAGCTTTCTTT.

In its sample, this clonotype was seen many times. J is TRBJ2-1 and V is TRBV6-5; the match to TRBD2 covers 9 bases. Trimming removed 1 base from V and 7 bases from J; junction bases left unmatched: 5. The V gene's germline CDR1 is MNHEY and CDR2 SVGAGI. The length of the CDR3 is 15 residues. The CDR3 region has the DNA TGTGCCAGCAGTTACTATACTAGCGGGCCAAATGAGCAGTTCTTC. Its translation: CASSYYTSGPNEQFF.

This clonotype was recorded many times. The chain joins TRBV18 to TRBJ2-1; D remains unclear. With 2 bases removed from V and 5 bases from J, the gap between germline ends came to 1 base. CDR1 and CDR2 (germline): KGHSH, LQKENI. This CDR3 is 11 amino acids long. CDR3 loop: CASSPDNEQFF. CDR3 DNA: TGTGCCAGCTCACCAGACAATGAGCAGTTCTTC. The variable domain in full, completed from reference TRBV18 and TRBJ2-1, reads NAGVMQNPRHLVRRRGQEARLRCSPMKGHSHVYWYRQLPEEGLKFMVYLQKENIIDESGMPKERFSAEFPKEGPSILRIQQVVRGDSAAYFCASSPDNEQFFGPGTRLTVL.

The rearrangement uses TRBV28 and TRBJ2-3; 9 bases line up with TRBD2. The CDR3 is made up of 15 amino acids. V trimming: 6 bases; J trimming: 2 bases; junction bases outside the gene matches: 6. CDR1 and CDR2 from the germline V gene are MDHEN and SYDVKM. CDR3: CASSSSGMVTDTQYF. For the CDR3, the DNA is TGTGCCAGCAGCTCTAGCGGGATGGTCACAGATACGCAGTATTTT.

The chain uses TRBV4-3 and TRBJ1-2; D is ambiguous. This CDR3 is built from 13 residues. Per the germline V gene, CDR1 is LGHNA and CDR2 is YSLEER. Trimming stripped 1 base from V and 3 bases from J, with 6 bases between. The CDR3 DNA reads as TGCGCCAGCAGCCAAGTCCTCTACTATGGCTACACCTTC. Protein: CASSQVLYYGYTF.

The rearrangement links TRBV7-2 to TRBJ2-1, with 8 positions matching TRBD2. Germline V lookup: CDR1 SGHTA, CDR2 FQGNSA. V was pared by 5 bases and J by 2 bases, with 2 bases of the junction left unmatched. The CDR3 has 14 amino acids. This chain's CDR3 is CASSEGLAYNEQFF. The CDR3 bases are TGTGCCAGCAGCGAGGGACTAGCCTACAATGAGCAGTTCTTC.

This clonotype was recorded many times. The J gene is TRBJ2-3, the V gene TRBV24-1, with D tentatively TRBD1 (5 bases). Per germline, CDR1 KGHDR and CDR2 SFDVKD. Trimming pared 3 bases from V and 0 bases from J, leaving 9 bases between. CDR3 length: 15 residues. In nucleotides, the CDR3 is TGTGCCACCAGTGATACAAGACAGAGCACAGATACGCAGTATTTT. It codes for CATSDTRQSTDTQYF.

The rearrangement joins TRBV10-3 to TRBJ2-7, with no clear D. From germline, CDR1 is ENHRY and CDR2 SYGVKD. The CDR3 extends over 12 amino acids. With 6 bases removed from V and 9 bases from J, the gap between germline ends came to 15 bases. As DNA, the CDR3 is TGTGCCATCAGGGATTCGCGTTTGGGGCAGTACTTC. Amino acids: CAIRDSRLGQYF.

Only a few counts were recorded for this clonotype. CDR3 region: CSAKTGRMWTDTQYF. In DNA, the CDR3 is TGCAGCGCAAAAACAGGGCGCATGTGGACAGATACGCAGTATTTT. The gene calls are TRBV29-1 and TRBJ2-3; maybe TRBD1 (6 bases). This CDR3 comprises 15 residues. Germline CDR1 is SQVTM and CDR2 is ANQGSEA. V dropped 7 bases and J dropped 3 bases, with 20 bases sitting between them.

This clonotype was counted ten times or more. The J gene is TRBJ2-5, the V gene TRBV12-3 or TRBV12-4; D gene ambiguous. Between the trimmed V and J ends, which lost 1 base and 3 bases, there was a span of 6 bases. The CDR3 extends over 13 amino acids. The CDR3 reads CASSLGQKETQYF. In DNA form, the CDR3 reads TGTGCCAGCAGTTTAGGCCAGAAAGAGACCCAGTACTTC.

This clonotype was observed at least ten times. V usage is TRBV7-7 and J usage is TRBJ2-5, with 11 nucleotides matching TRBD2. The CDR3 length is 13 residues. CDR1 and CDR2 (germline): SSHAT, FNYEAQ (reference sequence). The chain's CDR3 is CAPSGRNQETQYF. DNA for the CDR3: TGTGCTCCTAGCGGGAGGAACCAAGAGACCCAGTACTTC.

This rearrangement joins TRBV5-4 to TRBJ2-3, with TRBD1 identical over 9 bases. J was trimmed by 4 bases and V by 3 bases; bases with no gene match: 6. The CDR3 length is 15 residues. Germline loops: CDR1 SGHNT, CDR2 YYREEE (reference sequence). The CDR3 loop reads CASSWGQGGADTQYF. The CDR3 DNA follows: TGTGCCAGCAGCTGGGGACAGGGTGGCGCAGATACGCAGTATTTT.